This TCR beta chain was sequenced for a study of radiotherapy plus CTLA-4 blockade in lung cancer. Overall study: Around 18% of enrolled patients responded objectively, and roughly 30% had disease control. Study-wide results and caveats: Following radiotherapy plus ipilimumab, tumor-derived TCR clones expanded in the blood.

There are 20 residues in the CDR3. The V end was cut by 3 bases, the J end by 0 bases, with 27 bases between. Germline V gives CDR1 SGHRS, CDR2 YFSETQ. Data came from immunoSEQ multiplex PCR; TCRdb stores just in-frame clones and leaves some out. The sample includes 50,000 or so clones, 65% to 85% of them seen just once. Enrolled patients, whose metastatic non-small-cell lung cancer was chemo-refractory, received focal radiation plus CTLA-4 blockade with ipilimumab. Turning to this clone: What it recognizes is unknown.

The TCR was taken from a human donor with non-small cell lung cancer who had stable disease on radiotherapy plus ipilimumab. The chain links TRBV5-1 to TRBJ1-1, with unresolved D. Here the sequenced sample was peripheral blood, taken from a patient treated with radiotherapy plus ipilimumab. The chain's CDR3 is CASSSNPVNFGRTMNTEAFF. In nucleotides, the CDR3 is TGCGCCAGCAGCTCGAATCCGGTAAATTTCGGCCGGACTATGAACACTGAAGCTTTCTTT.